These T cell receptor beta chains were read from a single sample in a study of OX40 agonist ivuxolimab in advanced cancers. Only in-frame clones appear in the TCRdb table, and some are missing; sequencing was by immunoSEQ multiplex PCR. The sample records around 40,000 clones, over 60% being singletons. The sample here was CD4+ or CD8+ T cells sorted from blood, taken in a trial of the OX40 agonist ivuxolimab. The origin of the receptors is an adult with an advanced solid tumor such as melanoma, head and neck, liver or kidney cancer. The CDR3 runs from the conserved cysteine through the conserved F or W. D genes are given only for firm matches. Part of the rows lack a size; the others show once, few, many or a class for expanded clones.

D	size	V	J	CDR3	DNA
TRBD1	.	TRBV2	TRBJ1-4	CASSSGQGAGEKLFF	TGTGCCAGCAGTTCCGGACAGGGGGCTGGTGAAAAACTGTTTTTT
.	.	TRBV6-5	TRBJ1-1	CASSLFINTEAFF	TGTGCCAGCAGTTTATTCATAAACACTGAAGCTTTCTTT
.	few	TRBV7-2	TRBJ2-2	CASSWRGPNTGELFF	TGTGCCAGCAGCTGGAGGGGGCCTAACACCGGGGAGCTGTTTTTT
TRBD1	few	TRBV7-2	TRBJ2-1	CASIDGTGVHNEQFF	TGTGCCAGCATCGACGGGACAGGGGTTCACAATGAGCAGTTCTTC
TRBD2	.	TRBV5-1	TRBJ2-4	CASSLAGNWEGAKNIQYF	TGCGCCAGCAGCTTGGCTGGTAACTGGGAGGGGGCCAAAAACATTCAGTACTTC
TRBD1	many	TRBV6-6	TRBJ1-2	CASVGDRNTNYGYTF	TGTGCCAGCGTGGGGGACAGGAACACTAACTATGGCTACACCTTC
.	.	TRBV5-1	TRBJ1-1	CASSPVSVGNTEAFF	TGCGCCAGCAGCCCGGTCTCGGTAGGGAACACTGAAGCTTTCTTT
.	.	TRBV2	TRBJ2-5	CASSRARPQETQYF	TGTGCCAGCAGTAGGGCCCGACCGCAAGAGACCCAGTACTTC
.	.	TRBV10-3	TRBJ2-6	CAISTSAYSPSGANVLTF	TGTGCCATCAGTACCTCAGCCTACTCCCCCTCTGGGGCCAACGTCCTGACTTTC
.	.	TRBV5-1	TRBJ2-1	CASSLGGSGNEQFF	TGCGCCAGCAGCTTGGGAGGATCCGGAAATGAGCAGTTCTTC
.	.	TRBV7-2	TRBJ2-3	CASSGRDTQYF	TGTGCCAGCAGTGGGAGGGATACGCAGTATTTT
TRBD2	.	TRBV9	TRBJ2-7	CASSLAGGPTYEQYF	TGTGCCAGCAGCTTGGCGGGGGGGCCGACCTACGAGCAGTACTTC
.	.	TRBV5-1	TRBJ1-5	CASSLGLGGADQPQHF	TGCGCCAGCAGCTTGGGTCTCGGGGGCGCGGATCAGCCCCAGCATTTT
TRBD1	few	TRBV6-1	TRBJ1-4	CASLQGNEKLFF	TGTGCCAGCCTACAGGGGAATGAAAAACTGTTTTTT
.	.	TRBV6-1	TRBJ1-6	CASSVRAGENSPLHF	TGTGCCAGCAGCGTTAGGGCAGGGGAGAATTCACCCCTCCACTTT
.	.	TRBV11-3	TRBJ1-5	CASSLNQPQHF	TGTGCCAGCAGCCTGAATCAGCCCCAGCATTTT
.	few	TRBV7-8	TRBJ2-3	CASSLAGRTDTQYF	TGTGCCAGCAGCTTAGCAGGTCGCACGGATACGCAGTATTTT
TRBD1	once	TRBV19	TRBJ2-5	CASSDGTGSRGETQYF	TGTGCCAGTAGTGACGGGACAGGGTCGAGGGGAGAGACCCAGTACTTC
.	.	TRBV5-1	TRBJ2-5	CASSSDDTPRETQYF	TGCGCCAGCAGCTCGGACGATACGCCGAGGGAGACCCAGTACTTC
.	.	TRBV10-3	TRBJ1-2	CAISEIPRQNYGYTF	TGTGCCATCAGTGAGATCCCCCGACAGAACTATGGCTACACCTTC
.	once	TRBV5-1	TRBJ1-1	CASSPTGNTEAFF	TGCGCCAGCAGCCCGACGGGGAACACTGAAGCTTTCTTT
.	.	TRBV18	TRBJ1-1	CASSPKDGNTEAFF	TGTGCCAGCTCACCAAAGGATGGGAACACTGAAGCTTTCTTT
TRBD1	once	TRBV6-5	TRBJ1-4	CASSRGTGKLFF	TGTGCCAGCTCCAGGGGGACCGGAAAACTGTTTTTT
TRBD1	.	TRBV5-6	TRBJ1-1	CASSLGQGLETEAFF	TGTGCCAGCAGCTTGGGACAGGGGTTGGAGACTGAAGCTTTCTTT
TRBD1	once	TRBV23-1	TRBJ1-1	CASSRPGQGTAFF	TGCGCCAGCAGTCGTCCGGGACAGGGGACGGCTTTCTTT
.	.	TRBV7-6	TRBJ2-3	CASSREVVAYTDTQYF	TGTGCCAGCAGCCGAGAGGTTGTCGCTTACACAGATACGCAGTATTTT
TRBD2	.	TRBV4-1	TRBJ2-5	CASSPGLAGQETQYF	TGCGCCAGCAGCCCGGGACTAGCGGGACAAGAGACCCAGTACTTC
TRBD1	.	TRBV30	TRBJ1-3	CAWKKIWDSGNTIYF	TGTGCCTGGAAAAAAATCTGGGACAGTGGAAACACCATATATTTT
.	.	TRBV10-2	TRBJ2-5	CASSVGETQYF	TGCGCCAGCAGCGTTGGAGAGACCCAGTACTTC
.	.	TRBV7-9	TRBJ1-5	CASSLGRTNQPQHF	TGTGCCAGCAGCTTGGGCAGGACCAATCAGCCCCAGCATTTT
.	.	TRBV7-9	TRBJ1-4	CASSLAFTPNEKLFF	TGTGCCAGCAGCTTAGCGTTCACCCCTAATGAAAAACTGTTTTTT
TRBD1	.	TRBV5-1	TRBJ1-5	CASSLDRGQPQHF	TGCGCCAGCAGCTTGGACAGGGGGCAGCCCCAGCATTTT
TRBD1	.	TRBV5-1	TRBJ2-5	CASSSRTGGQTQYF	TGCGCCAGCAGCTCTAGGACAGGCGGTCAGACCCAGTACTTC
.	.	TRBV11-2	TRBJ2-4	CASSLGSKNIQYF	TGTGCCAGCAGCTTAGGGTCCAAAAACATTCAGTACTTC
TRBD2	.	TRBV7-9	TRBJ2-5	CASSPKSHGLALSETQYF	TGTGCCAGCAGCCCAAAATCGCACGGACTAGCACTTTCAGAGACCCAGTACTTC
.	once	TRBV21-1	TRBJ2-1	CASSQPYNEQFF	TGTGCCAGCAGTCAACCCTACAATGAGCAGTTCTTC
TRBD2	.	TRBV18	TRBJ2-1	CASSPLSLAGAYNEQFF	TGTGCCAGCTCACCACTATCCTTAGCGGGGGCGTACAATGAGCAGTTCTTC
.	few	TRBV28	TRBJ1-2	CASSRKGGGYTF	TGTGCCAGCAGTCGTAAGGGGGGTGGCTACACCTTC
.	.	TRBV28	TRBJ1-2	CASRPVTGIYGYTF	TGTGCCAGCAGACCCGTAACGGGGATATATGGCTACACCTTC
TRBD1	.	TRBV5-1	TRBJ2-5	CASSGQGGVETQYF	TGCGCCAGCAGCGGACAGGGCGGCGTTGAGACCCAGTACTTC
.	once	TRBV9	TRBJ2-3	CASSLRLPSTDTQYF	TGTGCCAGCAGCCTACGACTACCCAGCACAGATACGCAGTATTTT